This is a list of T cell receptor beta chains from one sample in a study of CD8 T cells in Susac syndrome. MiXCR, applied by TCRdb to the immunoSEQ multiplex PCR reads, yields one record per CDR3 protein. This sample has about 140,000 distinct CDR3 sequences; 95% occur once, and the top ten carry about 0.11%. The material sequenced was CD4+ T cells from PBMCs. These receptors originate from a human donor with multiple sclerosis. Both conserved end residues are part of each CDR3. A D gene is named only where the DNA matches it firmly. Some rows have no size entry. The others give once, few or many, or a class for an expanded clone.

clone size	D gene	V gene	J gene	CDR3 DNA	CDR3 protein
NA	TRBD2	TRBV2	TRBJ2-7	TGTGCCAGCAGTGACCCTAGCGGGGGGATCACCTACGAGCAGTACTTC	CASSDPSGGITYEQYF
NA	NA	TRBV5-6	TRBJ2-5	TGTGCCAGCAACTTTCGGGGGCCAGGGGAGACCCAGTACTTC	CASNFRGPGETQYF
NA	NA	TRBV6-5	TRBJ2-7	TGTGCCAGCAGAGATGGAGGGGGAAGTCCCTACGAGCAGTACTTC	CASRDGGGSPYEQYF
once	TRBD1	TRBV11-1	TRBJ2-1	TGTGCCAGCAGCTTGAGGGGGCGTGAGCAGTTCTTC	CASSLRGREQFF
NA	TRBD1	TRBV30	TRBJ1-2	TGTGCCTGGTTCGCCGGGACAGGGGATGGCTACACCTTC	CAWFAGTGDGYTF
once	TRBD2	TRBV27	TRBJ2-5	TGTGCCAGCAGTACCGGGGGGGGCAGCTTGACCCAGTACTTC	CASSTGGGSLTQYF
NA	TRBD1	TRBV29-1	TRBJ2-4	TGCAGCGTTGAAGACCGGGACAGGGGGTCCAAAAACATTCAGTACTTC	CSVEDRDRGSKNIQYF
NA	NA	TRBV28	TRBJ2-5	TGTGCCAGCAGCCCCACAAAAGAGACCCAGTACTTC	CASSPTKETQYF
NA	TRBD1	TRBV11-1	TRBJ2-4	TGTGCCAGCAGCCCACGCCTCCGGGACAGGGGAAACATTCAGTACTTC	CASSPRLRDRGNIQYF
NA	TRBD1	TRBV20-1	TRBJ1-1	TGCAGTGCTCCGGGACAGCGTAACACTGAAGCTTTCTTT	CSAPGQRNTEAFF
NA	NA	TRBV29-1	TRBJ1-2	TGCAGCGTTGAATGGGGAACCAACTATGGCTACACCTTC	CSVEWGTNYGYTF
once	TRBD1	TRBV25-1	TRBJ1-2	TGTGCCAGCCTAGACAGGGCCTCTGGCTACACCTTC	CASLDRASGYTF
NA	NA	TRBV30	TRBJ1-4	TGTGCCTGGGCCGGGATCCCAAATGAAAAACTGTTTTTT	CAWAGIPNEKLFF
NA	TRBD1	TRBV6-2/TRBV6-3	TRBJ2-5	TGTGCCAGCAGCACCCCGGGACAGGCACAAGAGACCCAGTACTTC	CASSTPGQAQETQYF
NA	NA	TRBV20-1	TRBJ2-1	TGCAGTGCCCCCCGGAGGGTTCCCAATGAGCAGTTCTTC	CSAPRRVPNEQFF
NA	NA	TRBV7-9	TRBJ2-4	TGTGCCAGCAGCCCCGCGGGGGCACTAGCCAAAAACATTCAGTACTTC	CASSPAGALAKNIQYF
NA	TRBD1	TRBV6-1	TRBJ1-6	TGTGCCAGCAGCGGTTCCGGGACAGGGGATTCACCCCTCCACTTT	CASSGSGTGDSPLHF
NA	NA	TRBV24-1	TRBJ2-1	TGTGCCACCAGTGGGGGGCTCGGCGATGAGCAGTTCTTC	CATSGGLGDEQFF
NA	NA	TRBV27	TRBJ2-3	TGTGCCAGCAGTTTAAGTTTCCGGCTAGCACCCACAGATACGCAGTATTTT	CASSLSFRLAPTDTQYF
NA	NA	TRBV2	TRBJ2-3	TGTGCCAGCAGTGAAGCGAGGCAATCCAGGTCCGCAGATACGCAGTATTTT	CASSEARQSRSADTQYF
once	NA	TRBV5-5	TRBJ2-7	TGTGCCAGCAGCTTGGACTCGGGGGTAAGAGGCTACGAGCAGTACTTC	CASSLDSGVRGYEQYF
NA	NA	TRBV19	TRBJ1-5	TGTGCCACCCACCCGGGGGGAGGAAATCAGCCCCAGCATTTT	CATHPGGGNQPQHF
NA	TRBD2	TRBV20-1	TRBJ2-7	TGCAGTGCTTTCGGGGGAGGGACTACCGTCGACGAGCAGTACTTC	CSAFGGGTTVDEQYF
NA	TRBD1	TRBV27	TRBJ1-2	TGTGCCAGCAGTTCCAGAAACAGGGGATTCTATGGCTACACCTTC	CASSSRNRGFYGYTF
NA	NA	TRBV6-5	TRBJ1-6	TGTGCCAGCAGCCCGGGACGGTATAATTCACCCCTCCACTTT	CASSPGRYNSPLHF